This T cell receptor beta chain comes out of a study of CD4 T cell repertoires in COVID-19. Study context: After approximately ten days of IL-2 expansion, CFSE-low cells were relabeled and restimulated with other coronavirus spikes.

V was pared by 5 bases and J by 0 bases, with 5 bases between. CDR3 length equals 12 residues. Germline CDR1 MNHEY, CDR2 SVGAGI. Profiled with immunoSEQ multiplex PCR; TCRdb holds only in-frame clones, not every one. The sample yields approximately 24,000 clones, 93% seen once. About this clone: Its target is unknown.

No culture step preceded sequencing of the ex vivo isolated memory T cells. Study observations and caveats: Suggested intraclonal diversification: top SARS-CoV-2-reactive clonotypes appeared in two or three memory subsets. Some SARS-CoV-2 clonotypes, between 7 and 25%, recurred in SARS-CoV and/or HKU1 cultures.

This chain uses TRBV6-5 with TRBJ2-7, with D unclear. The sequences come from circulating follicular helper CD4+ T cells (cTfh) from blood, collected before the COVID-19 pandemic. The sequence was obtained from a human donor who had COVID-19. CDR3 DNA: TGTGCCAGCAGTCGCGACTCCTACGAGCAGTACTTC. This gives the protein CASSRDSYEQYF.